The clone carrying this T cell receptor (beta chain) has just a few counts. Antigen unknown. This record comes from a study of T-cell memory formation after mild COVID-19. TCR alpha and TCR beta cDNA libraries with sample barcodes and UMIs came from 5'RACE using constant-segment primers. TCRdb re-derived calls from the 5' RACE reads in MiXCR, one entry per CDR3 protein. The sample consists of almost 250,000 distinct CDR3 sequences, 15% to 17% of them appearing once. CDR3 length: 16 amino acids. Germline assignment: CDR1 SGHTA and CDR2 FQGNSA. Between the trimmed V and J ends, which lost 3 bases and 0 bases, there was a span of 11 bases. The study's findings and limits: Clones contracting day 15 to 85 were balanced CD4/CD8; later expanders leaned CD4+. Detection of some responders pre-infection suggested pre-existing cross-reactive memory T cells participated. Clones that contracted clustered mainly in CM and EM if CD4+ and in EMRA if CD8+.

Material for sequencing was PBMCs or a T cell subset sorted from them (not recorded which). The TCR was taken from an adult woman who had mild COVID-19 (a few samples of this study predate the infection). Cell type and time point are not known. The V call is TRBV7-2, the J call TRBJ1-4; tentative D call: TRBD1 (5 bases). CDR3 sequence: CASSLQTGSTNEKLFF. The CDR3 coding sequence is TGTGCCAGCAGCTTGCAAACAGGTTCAACTAATGAAAAACTGTTTTTT.